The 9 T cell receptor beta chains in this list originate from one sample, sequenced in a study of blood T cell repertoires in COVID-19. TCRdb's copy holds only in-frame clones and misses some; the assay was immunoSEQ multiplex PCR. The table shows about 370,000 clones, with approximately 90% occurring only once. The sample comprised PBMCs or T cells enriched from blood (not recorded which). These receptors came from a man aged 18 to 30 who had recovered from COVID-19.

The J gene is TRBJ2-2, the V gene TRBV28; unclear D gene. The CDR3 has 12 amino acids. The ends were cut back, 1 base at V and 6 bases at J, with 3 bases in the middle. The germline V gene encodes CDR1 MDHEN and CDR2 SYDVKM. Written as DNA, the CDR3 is TGTGCCAGCAGTTTATCTTCCGGGGAGCTGTTTTTT. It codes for CASSLSSGELFF.

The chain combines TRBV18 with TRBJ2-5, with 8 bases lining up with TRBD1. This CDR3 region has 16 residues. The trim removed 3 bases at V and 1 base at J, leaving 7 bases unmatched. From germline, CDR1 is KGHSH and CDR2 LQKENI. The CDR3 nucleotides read TGTGCCAGCTCACCGACAGGGGTTTATTCCCAAGAGACCCAGTACTTC. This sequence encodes CASSPTGVYSQETQYF.

For the CDR3, the DNA is TGTGCCAGCAGCTTGGGCCTAAGTCGGGACACTGAAGCTTTCTTT. Its protein product is CASSLGLSRDTEAFF. The chain carries TRBV5-8 and TRBJ1-1, with unresolved D. Germline CDR1 reads SGHTS; CDR2 reads YDEGEE. CDR3 length: 15 residues. V was pared by 0 bases and J by 3 bases, with 12 bases between.

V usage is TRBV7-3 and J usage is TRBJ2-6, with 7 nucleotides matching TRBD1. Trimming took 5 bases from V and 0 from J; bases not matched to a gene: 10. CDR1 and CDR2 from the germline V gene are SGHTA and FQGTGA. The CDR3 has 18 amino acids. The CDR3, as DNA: TGTGCCAGCAGCCAAAGACCGACAGGGAGCTCTGGGGCCAACGTCCTGACTTTC. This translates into CASSQRPTGSSGANVLTF.

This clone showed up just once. The CDR3 loop reads CASSYKSGPNYEQYF. CDR3 sequence (DNA): TGTGCCAGCAGTTACAAGAGCGGTCCAAACTACGAGCAGTACTTC. This chain uses TRBV6-2 or TRBV6-3 with TRBJ2-7; perhaps TRBD2 as D (5 bases). The germline gives CDR1 MNHEY, CDR2 SVGEGT. The CDR3 covers 15 residues. The V end was cut by 2 bases, the J end by 3 bases, with 14 bases between.

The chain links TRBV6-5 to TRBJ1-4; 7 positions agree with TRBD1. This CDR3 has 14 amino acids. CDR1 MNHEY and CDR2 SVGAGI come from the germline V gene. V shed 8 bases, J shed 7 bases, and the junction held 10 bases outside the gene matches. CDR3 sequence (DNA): TGTGCCAGCGCAGGGGGATGGGAAGGTGAAAAACTGTTTTTT. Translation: CASAGGWEGEKLFF.

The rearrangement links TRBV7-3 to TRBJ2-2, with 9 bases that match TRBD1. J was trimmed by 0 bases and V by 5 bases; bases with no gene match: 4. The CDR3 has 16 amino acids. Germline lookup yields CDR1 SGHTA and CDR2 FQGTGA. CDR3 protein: CASSARQGANTGELFF. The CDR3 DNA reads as TGTGCCAGCAGCGCCCGACAGGGGGCGAACACCGGGGAGCTGTTTTTT.

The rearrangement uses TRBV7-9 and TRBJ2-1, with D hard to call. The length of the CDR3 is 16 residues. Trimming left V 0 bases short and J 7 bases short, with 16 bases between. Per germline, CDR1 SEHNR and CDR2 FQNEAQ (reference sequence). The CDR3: CASSLAHSNPRNEQFF. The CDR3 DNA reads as TGTGCCAGCAGCTTAGCTCACAGCAATCCCCGTAATGAGCAGTTCTTC.

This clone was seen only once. The CDR3 loop is CASSLGLPGNTIYF. As DNA, the CDR3 is TGTGCCAGCAGCTTAGGGCTTCCTGGAAACACCATATATTTT. The chain carries TRBV7-2 and TRBJ1-3; no reliable D call. V dropped 1 base and J dropped 2 bases, with 6 bases sitting between them. The CDR3 length is 14 residues. Germline lookup yields CDR1 SGHTA and CDR2 FQGNSA.